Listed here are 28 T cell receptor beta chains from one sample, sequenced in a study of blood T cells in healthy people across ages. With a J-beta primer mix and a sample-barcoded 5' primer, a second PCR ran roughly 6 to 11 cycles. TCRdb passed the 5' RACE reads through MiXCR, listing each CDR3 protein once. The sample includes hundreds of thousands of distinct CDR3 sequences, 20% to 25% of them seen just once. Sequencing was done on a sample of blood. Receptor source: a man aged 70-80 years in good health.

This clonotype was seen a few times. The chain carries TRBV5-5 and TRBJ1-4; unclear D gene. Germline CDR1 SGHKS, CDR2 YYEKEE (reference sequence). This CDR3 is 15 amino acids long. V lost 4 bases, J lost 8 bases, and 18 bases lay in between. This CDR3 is CASSPNDGGGEKLFF. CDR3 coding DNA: TGTGCCAGCAGCCCAAACGACGGCGGAGGGGAAAAACTGTTTTTT.

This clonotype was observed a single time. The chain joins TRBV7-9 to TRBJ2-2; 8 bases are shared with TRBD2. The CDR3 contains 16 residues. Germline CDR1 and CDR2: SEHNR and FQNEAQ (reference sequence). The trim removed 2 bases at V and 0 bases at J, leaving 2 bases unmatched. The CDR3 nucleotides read TGTGCCAGCAGCTTATTCGGGGGGGCGAACACCGGGGAGCTGTTTTTT. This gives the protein CASSLFGGANTGELFF.

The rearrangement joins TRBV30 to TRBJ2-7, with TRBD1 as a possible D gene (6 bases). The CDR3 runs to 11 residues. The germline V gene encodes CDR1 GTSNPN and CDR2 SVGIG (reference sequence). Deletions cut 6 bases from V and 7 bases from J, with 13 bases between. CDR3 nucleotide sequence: TGTGCCTGTGGGACAAGGGGGGAGCAGTACTTC. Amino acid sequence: CACGTRGEQYF.

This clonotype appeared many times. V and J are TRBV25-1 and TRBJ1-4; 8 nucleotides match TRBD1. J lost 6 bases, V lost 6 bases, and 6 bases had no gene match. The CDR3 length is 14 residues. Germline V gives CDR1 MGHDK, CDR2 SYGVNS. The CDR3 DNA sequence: TGTGCCAGCAGCCAGGGACAGGCAGATGAAAAACTGTTTTTT. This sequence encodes CASSQGQADEKLFF.

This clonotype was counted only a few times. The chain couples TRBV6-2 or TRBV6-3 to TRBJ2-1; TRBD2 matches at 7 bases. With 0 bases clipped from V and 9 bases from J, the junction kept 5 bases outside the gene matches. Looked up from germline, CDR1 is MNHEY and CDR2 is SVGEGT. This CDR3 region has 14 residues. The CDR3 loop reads CASSYSSSGSEQFF. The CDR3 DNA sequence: TGTGCCAGCAGTTACTCGTCTAGCGGAAGTGAGCAGTTCTTC.

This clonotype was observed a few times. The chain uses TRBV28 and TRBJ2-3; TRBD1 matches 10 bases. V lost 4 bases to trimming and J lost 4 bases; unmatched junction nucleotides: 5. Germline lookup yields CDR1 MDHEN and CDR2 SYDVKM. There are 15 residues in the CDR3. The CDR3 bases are TGTGCCAGCAGTTCACCGGGACAGGGGTCAGATACGCAGTATTTT. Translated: CASSSPGQGSDTQYF.

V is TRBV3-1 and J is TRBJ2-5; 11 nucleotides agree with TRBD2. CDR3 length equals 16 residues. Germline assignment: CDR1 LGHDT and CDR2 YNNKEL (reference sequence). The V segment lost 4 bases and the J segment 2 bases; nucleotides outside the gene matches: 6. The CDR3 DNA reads TGTGCCAGCAGCCGTCTAGCGGGAGGAGGGCAAGAGACCCAGTACTTC. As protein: CASSRLAGGGQETQYF.

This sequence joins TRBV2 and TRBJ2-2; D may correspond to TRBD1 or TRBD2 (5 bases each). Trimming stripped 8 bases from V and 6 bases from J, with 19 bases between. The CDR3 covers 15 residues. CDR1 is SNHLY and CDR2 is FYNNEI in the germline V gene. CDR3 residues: CASDRDPSRSGELFF. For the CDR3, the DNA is TGTGCCAGCGACCGGGACCCTAGCCGGTCCGGGGAGCTGTTTTTT.

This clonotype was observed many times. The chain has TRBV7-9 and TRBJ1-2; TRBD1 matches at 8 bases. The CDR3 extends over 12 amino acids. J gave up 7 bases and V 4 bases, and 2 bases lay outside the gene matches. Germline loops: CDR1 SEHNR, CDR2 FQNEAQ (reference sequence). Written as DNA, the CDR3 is TGTGCCAGCAGCTCGGACAGGGCTGGCTACACCTTC. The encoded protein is CASSSDRAGYTF.

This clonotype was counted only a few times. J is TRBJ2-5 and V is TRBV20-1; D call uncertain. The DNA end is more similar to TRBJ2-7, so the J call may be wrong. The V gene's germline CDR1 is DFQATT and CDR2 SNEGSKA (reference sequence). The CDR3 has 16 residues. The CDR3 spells CSAGFKRFSQSYEQYF. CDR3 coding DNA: TGCAGTGCCGGATTTAAACGATTCTCCCAATCCTACGAGCAGTACTTC.

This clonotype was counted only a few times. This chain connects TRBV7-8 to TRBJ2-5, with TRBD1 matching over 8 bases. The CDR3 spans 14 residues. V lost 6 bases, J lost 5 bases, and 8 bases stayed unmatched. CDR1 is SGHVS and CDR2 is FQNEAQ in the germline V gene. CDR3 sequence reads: CASRTGTGVETQYF. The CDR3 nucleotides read TGTGCCAGCAGGACCGGGACAGGAGTGGAGACCCAGTACTTC.

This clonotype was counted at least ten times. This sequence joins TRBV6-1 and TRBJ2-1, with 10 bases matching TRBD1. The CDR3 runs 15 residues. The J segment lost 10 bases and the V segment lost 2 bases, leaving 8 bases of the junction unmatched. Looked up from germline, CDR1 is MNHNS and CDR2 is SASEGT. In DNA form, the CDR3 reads TGTGCCAGCAGTGAACTGGGACAGGGGTCTAGGGAGCAGTTCTTC. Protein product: CASSELGQGSREQFF.

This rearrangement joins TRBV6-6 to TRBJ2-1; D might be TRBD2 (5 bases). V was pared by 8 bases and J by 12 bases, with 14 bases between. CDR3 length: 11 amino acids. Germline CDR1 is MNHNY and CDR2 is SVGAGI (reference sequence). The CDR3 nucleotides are TGTGCCAGCCATGGGCTCGGGGTGCAGTTCTTC. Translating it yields CASHGLGVQFF.

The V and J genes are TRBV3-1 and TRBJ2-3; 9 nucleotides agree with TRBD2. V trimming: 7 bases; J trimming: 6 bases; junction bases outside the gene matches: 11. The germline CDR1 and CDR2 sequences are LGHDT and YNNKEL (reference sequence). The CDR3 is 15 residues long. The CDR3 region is CASTGASGKQDTQYF. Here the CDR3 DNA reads TGTGCCAGCACCGGAGCTAGCGGGAAGCAGGATACGCAGTATTTT.

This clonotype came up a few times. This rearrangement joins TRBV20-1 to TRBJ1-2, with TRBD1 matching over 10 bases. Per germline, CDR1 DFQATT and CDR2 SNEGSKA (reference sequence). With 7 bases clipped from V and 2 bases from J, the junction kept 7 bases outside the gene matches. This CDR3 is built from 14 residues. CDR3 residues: CSGVRDRGNYGYTF. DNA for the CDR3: TGCAGTGGGGTCCGGGACAGGGGAAACTATGGCTACACCTTC.

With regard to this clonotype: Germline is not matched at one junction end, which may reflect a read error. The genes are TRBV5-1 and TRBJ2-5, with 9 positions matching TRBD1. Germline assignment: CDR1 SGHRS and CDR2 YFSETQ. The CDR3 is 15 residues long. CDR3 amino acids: CASSWRTGVVDEQCF. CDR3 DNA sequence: TGCGCCAGCAGCTGGCGGACAGGGGTTGTCGACGAGCAGTGCTTC.

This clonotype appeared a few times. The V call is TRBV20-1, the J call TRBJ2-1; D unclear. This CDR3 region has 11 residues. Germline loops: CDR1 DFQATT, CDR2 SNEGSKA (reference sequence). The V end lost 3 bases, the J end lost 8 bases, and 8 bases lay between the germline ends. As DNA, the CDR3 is TGCAGTGCTAGCGGGCAGCATGAGCAGTTCTTC. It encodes CSASGQHEQFF.

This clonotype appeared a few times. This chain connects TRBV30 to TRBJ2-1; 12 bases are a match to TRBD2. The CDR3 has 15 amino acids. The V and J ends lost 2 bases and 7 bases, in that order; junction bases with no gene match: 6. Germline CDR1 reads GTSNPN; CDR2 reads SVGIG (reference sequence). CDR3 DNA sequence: TGTGCCTGGAGTAGCCTAGCGGGAGGGGATAATGAGCAGTTCTTC. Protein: CAWSSLAGGDNEQFF.

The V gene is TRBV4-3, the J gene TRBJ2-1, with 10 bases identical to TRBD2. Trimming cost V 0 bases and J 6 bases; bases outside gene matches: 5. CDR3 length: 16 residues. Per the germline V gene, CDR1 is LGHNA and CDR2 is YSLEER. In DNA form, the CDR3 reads TGCGCCAGCAGCCAAGATGGGGCTAGCGGGAGCAATGAGCAGTTCTTC. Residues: CASSQDGASGSNEQFF.

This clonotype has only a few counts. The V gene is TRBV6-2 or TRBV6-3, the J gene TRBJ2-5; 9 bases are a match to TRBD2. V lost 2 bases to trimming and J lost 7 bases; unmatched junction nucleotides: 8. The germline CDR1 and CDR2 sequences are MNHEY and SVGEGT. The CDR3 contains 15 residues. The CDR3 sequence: CASSYDLAGLTTQYF. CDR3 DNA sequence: TGTGCCAGCAGTTACGACCTAGCGGGACTAACGACCCAGTACTTC.

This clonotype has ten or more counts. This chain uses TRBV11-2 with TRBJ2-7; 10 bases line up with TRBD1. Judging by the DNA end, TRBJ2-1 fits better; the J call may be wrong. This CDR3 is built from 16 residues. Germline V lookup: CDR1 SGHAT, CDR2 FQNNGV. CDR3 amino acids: CASSLDDRGLGNEQFF. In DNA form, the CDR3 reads TGTGCCAGCAGCTTAGATGACAGGGGGCTCGGTAATGAGCAGTTCTTC.

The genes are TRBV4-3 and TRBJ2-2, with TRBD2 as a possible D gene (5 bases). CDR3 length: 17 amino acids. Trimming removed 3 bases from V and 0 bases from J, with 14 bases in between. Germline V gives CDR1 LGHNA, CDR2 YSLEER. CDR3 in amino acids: CASSQIWAEANTGELFF. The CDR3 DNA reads TGCGCCAGCAGCCAGATTTGGGCGGAGGCGAACACCGGGGAGCTGTTTTTT.

CDR3 sequence: CSARGQDRGVNTEAFF. For the CDR3, the DNA is TGCAGTGCTAGAGGTCAGGACAGGGGGGTGAACACTGAAGCTTTCTTT. The chain uses TRBV20-1 and TRBJ1-1; 10 bases agree with TRBD1. The germline gives CDR1 DFQATT, CDR2 SNEGSKA (reference sequence). Trimming at V came to 1 base and at J to 0 bases, leaving 5 bases not matched to a gene. The CDR3 has 16 residues.

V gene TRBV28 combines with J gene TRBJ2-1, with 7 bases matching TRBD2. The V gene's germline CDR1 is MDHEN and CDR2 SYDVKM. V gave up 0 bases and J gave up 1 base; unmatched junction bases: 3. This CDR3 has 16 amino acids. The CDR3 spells CASSLWGGSSYNEQFF. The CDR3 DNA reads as TGTGCCAGCAGTTTATGGGGAGGGAGTTCCTACAATGAGCAGTTCTTC.

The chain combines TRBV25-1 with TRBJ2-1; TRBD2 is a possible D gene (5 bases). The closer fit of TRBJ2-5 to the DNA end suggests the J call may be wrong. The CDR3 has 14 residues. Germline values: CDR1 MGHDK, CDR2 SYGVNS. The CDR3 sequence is CASSETGGGQTQYF. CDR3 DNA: TGTGCCAGCAGTGAAACCGGAGGCGGACAGACCCAGTACTTC.

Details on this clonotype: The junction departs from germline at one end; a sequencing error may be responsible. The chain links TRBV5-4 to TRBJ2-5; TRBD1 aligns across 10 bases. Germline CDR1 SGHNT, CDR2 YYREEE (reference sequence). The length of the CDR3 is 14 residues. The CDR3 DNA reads TGTGCCAGCAGCTCGGGACAGGGGTTGGAGACCCAGTACTTT. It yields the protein CASSSGQGLETQYF.

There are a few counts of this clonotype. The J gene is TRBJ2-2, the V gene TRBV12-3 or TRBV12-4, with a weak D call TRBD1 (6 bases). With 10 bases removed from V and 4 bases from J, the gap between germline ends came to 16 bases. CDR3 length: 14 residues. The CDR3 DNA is TGTGCCACCCTTCAGGGGATCGTCACCGGGGAGCTGTTTTTT. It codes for CATLQGIVTGELFF.

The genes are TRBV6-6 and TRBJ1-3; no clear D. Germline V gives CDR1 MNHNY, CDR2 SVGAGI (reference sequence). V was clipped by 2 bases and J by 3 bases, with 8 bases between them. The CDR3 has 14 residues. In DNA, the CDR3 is TGTGCCAGCAGTTACGTAGGTCTTGGAAACACCATATATTTT. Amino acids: CASSYVGLGNTIYF.